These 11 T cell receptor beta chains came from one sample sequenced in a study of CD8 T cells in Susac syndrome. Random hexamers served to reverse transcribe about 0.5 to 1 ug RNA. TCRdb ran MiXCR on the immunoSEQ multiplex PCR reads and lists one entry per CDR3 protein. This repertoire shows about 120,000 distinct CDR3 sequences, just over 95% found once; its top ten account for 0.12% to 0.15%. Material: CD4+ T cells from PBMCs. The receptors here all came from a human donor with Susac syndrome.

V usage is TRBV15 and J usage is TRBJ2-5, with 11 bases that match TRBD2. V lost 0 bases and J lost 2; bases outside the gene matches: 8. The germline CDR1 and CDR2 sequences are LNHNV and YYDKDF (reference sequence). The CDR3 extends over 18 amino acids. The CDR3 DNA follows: TGTGCCACCAGCAGAGATCTCCGACTAGCGGGACTACAAGAGACCCAGTACTTC. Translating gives CATSRDLRLAGLQETQYF.

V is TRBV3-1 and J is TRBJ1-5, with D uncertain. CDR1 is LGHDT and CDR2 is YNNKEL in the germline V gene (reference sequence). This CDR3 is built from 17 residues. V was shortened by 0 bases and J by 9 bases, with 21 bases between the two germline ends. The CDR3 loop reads CASSQEDVSPLLGPQHF. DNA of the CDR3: TGTGCCAGCAGCCAAGAAGACGTCAGCCCCCTTTTAGGGCCCCAGCATTTT.

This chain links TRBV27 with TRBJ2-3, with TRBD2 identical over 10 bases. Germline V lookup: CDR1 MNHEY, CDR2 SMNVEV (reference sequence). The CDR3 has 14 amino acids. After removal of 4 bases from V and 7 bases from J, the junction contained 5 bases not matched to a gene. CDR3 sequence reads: CASSSSGSIHTQYF. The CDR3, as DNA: TGTGCCAGCAGTTCTAGCGGGAGTATCCATACGCAGTATTTT.

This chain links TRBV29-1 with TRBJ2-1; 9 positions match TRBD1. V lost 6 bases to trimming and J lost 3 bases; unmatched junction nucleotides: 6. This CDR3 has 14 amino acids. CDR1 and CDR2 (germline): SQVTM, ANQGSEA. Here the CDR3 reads CSVAGTGNYNEQFF. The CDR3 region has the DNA TGCAGCGTCGCCGGGACAGGGAACTACAATGAGCAGTTCTTC.

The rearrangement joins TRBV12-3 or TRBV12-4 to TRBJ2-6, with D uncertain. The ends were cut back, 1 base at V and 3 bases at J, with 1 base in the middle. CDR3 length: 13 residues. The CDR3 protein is CASSLDGANVLTF. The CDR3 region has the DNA TGTGCCAGCAGTTTAGATGGGGCCAACGTCCTGACTTTC.

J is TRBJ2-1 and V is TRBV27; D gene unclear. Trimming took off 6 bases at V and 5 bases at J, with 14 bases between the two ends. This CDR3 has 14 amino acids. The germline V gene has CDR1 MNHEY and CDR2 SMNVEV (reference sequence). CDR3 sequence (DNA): TGTGCCAGCAGACAGTTACAGTCCGACAATGAGCAGTTCTTC. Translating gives CASRQLQSDNEQFF.

The CDR3 nucleotides read TGTGCCAGCAGCTTAGTGGGCAGGCAGAACACTGAAGCTTTCTTT. It is translated as CASSLVGRQNTEAFF. This chain joins TRBV7-2 and TRBJ1-1, with D unclear. The CDR3 totals 15 residues. With 1 base removed from V and 1 base from J, the gap between germline ends came to 10 bases. The germline V gene has CDR1 SGHTA and CDR2 FQGNSA.

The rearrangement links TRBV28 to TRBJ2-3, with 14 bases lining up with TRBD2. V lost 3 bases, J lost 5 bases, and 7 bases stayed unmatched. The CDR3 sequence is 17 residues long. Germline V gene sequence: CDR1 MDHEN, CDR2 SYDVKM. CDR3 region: CASSFGRLAGGVDTQYF. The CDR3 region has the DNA TGTGCCAGCAGTTTTGGGCGACTAGCGGGAGGGGTAGATACGCAGTATTTT. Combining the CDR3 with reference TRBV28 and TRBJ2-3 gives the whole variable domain DVKVTQSSRYLVKRTGEKVFLECVQDMDHENMFWYRQDPGLGLRLIYFSYDVKMKEKGDIPEGYSVSREKKERFSLILESASTNQTSMYLCASSFGRLAGGVDTQYFGPGTRLTVL.

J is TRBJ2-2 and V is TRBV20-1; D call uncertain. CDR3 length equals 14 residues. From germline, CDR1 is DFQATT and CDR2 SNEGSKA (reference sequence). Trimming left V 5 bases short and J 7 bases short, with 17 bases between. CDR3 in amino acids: CSAYLALEGGELFF. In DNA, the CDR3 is TGCAGTGCTTATCTGGCCCTCGAAGGCGGGGAGCTGTTTTTT.

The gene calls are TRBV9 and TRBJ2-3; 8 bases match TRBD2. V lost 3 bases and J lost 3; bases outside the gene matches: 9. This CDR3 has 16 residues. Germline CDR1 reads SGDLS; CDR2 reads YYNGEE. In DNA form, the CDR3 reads TGTGCCAGCAGCGGGACCAGCGGGAGTGTAACAGATACGCAGTATTTT. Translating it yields CASSGTSGSVTDTQYF.

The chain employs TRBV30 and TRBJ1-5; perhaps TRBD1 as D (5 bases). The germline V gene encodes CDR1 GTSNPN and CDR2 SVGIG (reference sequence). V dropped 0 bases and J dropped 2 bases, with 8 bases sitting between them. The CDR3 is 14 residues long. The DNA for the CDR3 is TGTGCCTGGAGTGTAATGGGGGGCAATCAGCCCCAGCATTTT. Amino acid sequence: CAWSVMGGNQPQHF.